The subject of this entry is one T cell receptor beta chain. Its antigen specificity is not known. Base quality data are lacking; no much larger clone is found one base away. In the prospective study, participants were roughly 18 to 100 years old, resided in about two dozen geographic areas of the United States, and were enrolled through a virtual design. Cohort assignment in the prospective study relied on participant-reported clinical history from a screening survey and a study questionnaire. In the prospective study, whole blood, serum and a nasopharyngeal or oropharyngeal swab were collected from each participant by mobile phlebotomists. Additional blood draws and questionnaires over an approximately two-month period could optionally be provided by prospective study participants. Blood samples from the prospective study were shipped frozen or at room temperature prior to DNA extraction. TCRbeta CDR3 regions were amplified from genomic DNA by means of the immunoSEQ Assay, a bias-controlled multiplex PCR. Processing in the source paper ran as follows. Within the assay, amplification of reference gene primers was used to estimate how many nucleated cells each sample contained. To quantify the absolute abundance of each unique TCRbeta CDR3 rearrangement, sequence reads were collapsed and filtered. For each sample, productive Simpson clonality was calculated as the square root of Simpson's diversity index across productive rearrangements. Here the immuneACCESS table is served through TCRdb, limited to in-frame sequences with V and J called. Missing clones are a known gap in these copies; in checked studies unresolved V genes cover under half, and the rest lacks a known reason. V, J and clone size were drawn from that table, and D and trimming were deduced from the DNA. This sample has roughly 200,000 clones in its table, and more than 75% of those were observed once. Together, the top ten hold around 6% of the sample.

The germline V gene (reference sequence) provides CDR1 SGHAT and CDR2 FQDESV. Spanning cysteine to phenylalanine, the CDR3 consists of 16 amino acids. The read is trimmed to its CDR3 DNA, 48 bases read in frame from base 1. At the junction V is shortened by 6 bases and J by 7 bases; bases outside the gene matches: 16. The source of the sample is a study of blood T cell repertoires in COVID-19 (dated by TCRdb to 2020 to 2021). As for the study more broadly: Samples covering the acute and convalescent phases of COVID-19 were provided by collaborators in the United States, Italy and Spain. Deeply sampled blood TCRbeta repertoires from subjects exposed to, actively infected with, or recovered from COVID-19 were included in the dataset. The repertoires were released in a freely available public database intended as a resource for research on the immune response to SARS-CoV-2. The samples were drawn from the first 160 participants of the ongoing ImmuneRACE study and from some 1,300 subjects provided by 6 global collaborators. A de-identified subject ID, COVID-19 status, age in years and sex were almost always included in the sample metadata. The material from the prospective study consisted of cDNA or gDNA derived from T cells, B-cell-depleted T cells, or PBMCs. Where available, HLA class I and class II types were obtained from metadata supplied by the sample provider rather than from assay-based typing. The investigation overall reported the following: How much clinical and demographic metadata was included differed by source and by participant, and the metadata was provided uncurated.

The sequenced sample consisted of PBMCs or T cells enriched from blood (not recorded which). Rearrangement joined TRBV11-1 to TRBJ1-1; the junction holds 8 bases that match TRBD1. This TCR was recovered from a man aged 40-55 years with acute COVID-19. The nucleotide sequence is TGTGCCAGCAGTTATTACGGGGAAGAGGACAGGGATGAAGCTTTCTTT. Its protein reads: CASSYYGEEDRDEAFF.